The 17 T cell receptor beta chains reported below all come from one sample, sequenced in a study of cytomegalovirus exposure and HLA in healthy donors. It was with 60 Vbeta and 13 Jbeta primers that the PCR ran. Sequencing used immunoSEQ multiplex PCR; TCRdb keeps in-frame clones, though not all of them. The data contain some 160,000 clones, more than 65% of them singletons. The sample taken for sequencing was PBMCs. These receptors originate from a woman aged 25-40 years in good health and CMV-seronegative.

This clone appeared a few times. V usage is TRBV19 and J usage is TRBJ1-1; 9 positions match TRBD1. The length of the CDR3 is 14 residues. From germline, CDR1 is LNHDA and CDR2 SQIVND (reference sequence). V lost 4 bases and J lost 1; bases outside the gene matches: 1. The CDR3 region has the DNA TGTGCCAGTAGTACGGACAGGGGGAACACTGAAGCTTTCTTT. It codes for CASSTDRGNTEAFF.

This clone has only a few counts. The V and J genes are TRBV4-1 and TRBJ1-1; possible D gene TRBD1, 5 bases. Trimming left V 5 bases short and J 3 bases short, with 13 bases between. The CDR3 has 14 amino acids. The germline gives CDR1 MGHRA, CDR2 YSYEKL. CDR3 DNA sequence: TGCGCCAGCAGCGTAAGGGGAAGTGACACTGAAGCTTTCTTT. As protein: CASSVRGSDTEAFF.

This clone was counted only a few times. The chain couples TRBV5-8 to TRBJ1-1; 7 bases are shared with TRBD1. V shed 0 bases, J shed 4 bases, and the junction held 9 bases outside the gene matches. This CDR3 region has 16 residues. Germline V CDR1 and CDR2: SGHTS, YDEGEE. The CDR3 region is CASSLEIGQGGTEAFF. The CDR3 DNA reads as TGTGCCAGCAGCTTGGAGATCGGGCAGGGGGGCACTGAAGCTTTCTTT.

The chain carries TRBV29-1 and TRBJ1-4, with TRBD1 as a possible D gene (5 bases). V shed 3 bases and J shed 7 bases, with 12 bases lying between them. This CDR3 region has 13 residues. Germline loops: CDR1 SQVTM, CDR2 ANQGSEA. In DNA, the CDR3 is TGCAGCGTTGAGCGGCAGGGTGGTGAAAAACTGTTTTTT. The encoded protein is CSVERQGGEKLFF.

This clone occurred a few times. The CDR3 here is CASSPLTGLTEAFF. DNA for the CDR3: TGTGCCAGCTCACCCCTGACAGGACTCACTGAAGCTTTCTTT. The V gene is TRBV18, the J gene TRBJ1-1; D might be TRBD1 (6 bases). This CDR3 has 14 residues. V shed 3 bases and J shed 4 bases, with 12 bases lying between them. Germline V gene lookup returns CDR1 KGHSH and CDR2 LQKENI.

The chain couples TRBV7-2 to TRBJ2-7; 12 bases line up with TRBD1. This CDR3 is 16 amino acids long. V trimming: 7 bases; J trimming: 4 bases; junction bases outside the gene matches: 11. The germline gives CDR1 SGHTA, CDR2 FQGNSA. The CDR3 bases are TGTGCCAGCATCCCCACCTCGGGACAGGGGGCTTACGAGCAGTACTTC. Amino acid sequence: CASIPTSGQGAYEQYF. Based on the CDR3 plus reference TRBV7-2 and TRBJ2-7, the full variable domain is GAGVSQSPSNKVTEKGKDVELRCDPISGHTALYWYRQSLGQGLEFLIYFQGNSAPDKSGLPSDRFSAERTGGSVSTLTIQRTQQEDSAVYLCASIPTSGQGAYEQYFGPGTRLTVT.

V is TRBV19 and J is TRBJ1-5; D possibly corresponds to TRBD1 (6 bases). This CDR3 contains 15 residues. In germline, CDR1 is LNHDA, CDR2 SQIVND (reference sequence). The germline V and J ends were trimmed by 5 bases and 4 bases, with 15 bases remaining between them. In nucleotides, the CDR3 is TGTGCCAGTAGTCCCTCGGACAGCCCTAATCAGCCCCAGCATTTT. It translates to CASSPSDSPNQPQHF.

The chain combines TRBV7-9 with TRBJ1-2, with D possibly matching TRBD1 (6 bases). Trimming pared 7 bases from V and 3 bases from J, leaving 15 bases between. Germline lookup yields CDR1 SEHNR and CDR2 FQNEAQ (reference sequence). This CDR3 has 14 amino acids. The CDR3 loop is CASNQDSLDYGYTF. CDR3 nucleotides: TGTGCCAGCAACCAGGACAGCTTAGACTATGGCTACACCTTC.

Details on this clone: At one end, the junction sequence differs from germline, possibly due to a read error. This chain links TRBV30 with TRBJ2-3; D not resolved. Per the germline V gene, CDR1 is GTSNPN and CDR2 is SVGIG (reference sequence). The CDR3 is 15 residues long. The CDR3 reads CAWSVGSLGTDAQYF. As DNA, the CDR3 is TGTGCCTGGAGTGTTGGTAGTTTGGGCACAGATGCGCAGTATTTT.

The chain has TRBV6-1 and TRBJ2-7; maybe TRBD2 (5 bases). Trimming left V 2 bases short and J 4 bases short, with 9 bases between. The length of the CDR3 is 13 residues. Per germline, CDR1 MNHNS and CDR2 SASEGT. The CDR3 region is CASSERGPYEQYF. The DNA of the CDR3 is TGTGCCAGCAGTGAAAGAGGGCCTTACGAGCAGTACTTC.

The genes are TRBV9 and TRBJ2-5, with D tentatively TRBD1 (5 bases). The CDR3 loop spans 12 amino acids. V was pared by 4 bases and J by 4 bases, with 8 bases between. Germline-derived CDR1 and CDR2 are SGDLS and YYNGEE. The CDR3 DNA reads as TGTGCCAGCAGCCAGGGATCAGAGACCCAGTACTTC. Its translation: CASSQGSETQYF. Complete variable domain (other parts from reference TRBV9 and TRBJ2-5): DSGVTQTPKHLITATGQRVTLRCSPRSGDLSVYWYQQSLDQGLQFLIQYYNGEERAKGNILERFSAQQFPDLHSELNLSSLELGDSALYFCASSQGSETQYFGPGTRLLVL.

V and J are TRBV7-9 and TRBJ1-2; D is perhaps TRBD1 (6 bases). This CDR3 region has 13 residues. CDR1 is SEHNR, CDR2 FQNEAQ, per germline (reference sequence). Between the trimmed V and J ends, which lost 5 bases and 6 bases, there was a span of 13 bases. CDR3 nucleotides: TGTGCCAGCAGCCCGGACAGCCTTGATGGCTACACCTTC. Residues: CASSPDSLDGYTF.

The chain combines TRBV9 with TRBJ1-1, with a tentative D call TRBD1 (5 bases). The CDR3 length is 15 residues. Between the trimmed V and J ends, which lost 0 bases and 5 bases, there was a span of 14 bases. CDR1 is SGDLS and CDR2 is YYNGEE in the germline V gene. The CDR3 sequence: CASSVESRGRTEAFF. CDR3 DNA: TGTGCCAGCAGCGTAGAAAGTAGGGGAAGGACTGAAGCTTTCTTT. Complete variable domain (other parts from reference TRBV9 and TRBJ1-1): DSGVTQTPKHLITATGQRVTLRCSPRSGDLSVYWYQQSLDQGLQFLIQYYNGEERAKGNILERFSAQQFPDLHSELNLSSLELGDSALYFCASSVESRGRTEAFFGQGTRLTVV.

The sample holds a few counts of this clone. V is TRBV27 and J is TRBJ1-5; no firm D call. CDR3 length equals 15 residues. Germline CDR1 MNHEY, CDR2 SMNVEV (reference sequence). Trimming removed 5 bases from V and 0 bases from J, with 11 bases in between. The CDR3 coding sequence is TGTGCCAGCAGTGAGGATAGCTTTAGCAATCAGCCCCAGCATTTT. It encodes CASSEDSFSNQPQHF.

This clone occurred once. The V call is TRBV6-6, the J call TRBJ1-1, with D possibly being TRBD1 (5 bases). The CDR3 length is 14 residues. The germline V and J ends were trimmed by 2 bases and 4 bases, with 11 bases remaining between them. Germline V lookup: CDR1 MNHNY, CDR2 SVGAGI (reference sequence). CDR3 residues: CASSYDNRGTEAFF. The CDR3 DNA reads TGTGCCAGCAGTTACGACAATAGGGGCACTGAAGCTTTCTTT.

The chain combines TRBV28 with TRBJ2-3; 8 nucleotides agree with TRBD1. Per germline, CDR1 MDHEN and CDR2 SYDVKM. The V gene end was trimmed by 7 bases and the J gene end by 1 base; junction bases not matched to a gene: 4. The CDR3 spans 14 residues. The CDR3 nucleotides are TGTGCCAGCACCCTCAGGGGGCGCACAGATACGCAGTATTTT. This sequence encodes CASTLRGRTDTQYF.

The genes are TRBV15 and TRBJ1-1; the D is unclear. The V gene lost 0 bases and the J gene lost 9 bases, with 14 bases spanning the gap. This CDR3 has 14 residues. Germline values: CDR1 LNHNV, CDR2 YYDKDF (reference sequence). The CDR3 DNA reads as TGTGCCACCAGCAGAGATGGGCAGGAGGGTAAAGCTTTCTTT. It yields the protein CATSRDGQEGKAFF.